This T cell receptor (beta chain) was identified during a study of CD8+ T cells in alopecia areata. Sequencing relied on a cDNA template that was reverse transcribed from extracted RNA. The protocol was immunoSEQ multiplex PCR, while the TCRdb copy is restricted to in-frame clones and leaves out a portion. The repertoire holds some 120,000 clones, with about 50% as singletons. This CDR3 comprises 9 residues. Germline-derived CDR1 and CDR2 are LNHDA and SQIVND (reference sequence). V lost 10 bases, J lost 8 bases, and 8 bases lay in between. This clone occurred a few times. The V call is TRBV19, the J call TRBJ1-1; D unclear. This sequence originates from a human donor with alopecia areata. Material for sequencing was NKG2D-low CD8+ T cells sorted from blood. DNA for the CDR3: TGTGCCACTGGAGGGGAAGCTTTCTTT. This encodes CATGGEAFF. The full variable domain, with the rest looked up from reference TRBV19 and TRBJ1-1, is DGGITQSPKYLFRKEGQNVTLSCEQNLNHDAMYWYRQDPGQGLRLIYYSQIVNDFQKGDIAEGYSVSREKKESFPLTVTSAQKNPTAFYLCATGGEAFFGQGTRLTVV.